These 11 T cell receptor beta chains originate from one sample sequenced in a study of shared clonotypes between healthy human individuals. Only in-frame clones appear in the TCRdb table, and some are missing; sequencing was by immunoSEQ multiplex PCR. The sample lists nearly 2 million clones, roughly 94% occurring once. CD8 cells regarded as naive lacked CD45RO, were positively chosen for CCR7, and omitted terminally differentiated effector memory CD45RA+ cells. The specimen was naive CD8+ T cells sorted from blood. The receptors stem from a man aged 18 to 30 in good health.

The chain links TRBV27 to TRBJ2-1; TRBD1 matches at 7 bases. Unmatched junction bases numbered 7, after V lost 6 bases and J lost 8 bases. The CDR3 runs 13 residues. Germline assignment: CDR1 MNHEY and CDR2 SMNVEV (reference sequence). The CDR3 loop reads CASRWTGGDEQFF. For the CDR3, the DNA is TGTGCCAGCAGGTGGACAGGAGGCGATGAGCAGTTCTTC.

V and J are TRBV27 and TRBJ2-5, with TRBD1 as a possible D gene (6 bases). V was shortened by 6 bases and J by 4 bases, with 18 bases between the two germline ends. Germline V gene lookup returns CDR1 MNHEY and CDR2 SMNVEV (reference sequence). This CDR3 is built from 15 residues. Written as DNA, the CDR3 is TGTGCCAGCAGGGGGCGTTCAGGGGCTGGAGAGACCCAGTACTTC. Translation: CASRGRSGAGETQYF.

The chain carries TRBV6-1 and TRBJ1-1; D not certain. V was shortened by 2 bases and J by 4 bases, with 8 bases between the two germline ends. In germline, CDR1 is MNHNS, CDR2 SASEGT. The CDR3 sequence is 13 residues long. CDR3 region: CASSEFGFTEAFF. Here the CDR3 DNA reads TGTGCCAGCAGTGAATTCGGTTTCACTGAAGCTTTCTTT.

This clone was recorded once. The V call is TRBV5-6, the J call TRBJ2-7; maybe TRBD2 (7 bases). V lost 0 bases and J lost 3, with 16 bases in between. Germline lookup yields CDR1 SGHDT and CDR2 YYEEEE. The CDR3 spans 16 residues. CDR3 sequence (DNA): TGTGCCAGCAGCTTGGTTGGCGGGGGCCCCTACTACGAGCAGTACTTC. Residues: CASSLVGGGPYYEQYF.

The V call is TRBV6-6, the J call TRBJ1-5; 7 bases fit TRBD1. The junction had 4 bases not matched to a gene; V was cut back by 6 bases and J by 5 bases. From germline, CDR1 is MNHNY and CDR2 SVGAGI (reference sequence). The CDR3 extends over 13 amino acids. The DNA of the CDR3 is TGTGCCAGCAGCGGGACAGATTATCAGCCCCAGCATTTT. Its translation is CASSGTDYQPQHF.

A word on this clone: The same CDR3 can be traced to other DNA sequences in this sample. V gene TRBV2 combines with J gene TRBJ2-5, with D uncertain. This CDR3 is 12 amino acids long. V lost 6 bases, J lost 3 bases, and 8 bases lay in between. Looked up from germline, CDR1 is SNHLY and CDR2 is FYNNEI. The CDR3 sequence: CASSEWEETQYF. In DNA, the CDR3 is TGTGCCAGCAGCGAATGGGAAGAGACCCAGTACTTC.

This rearrangement joins TRBV11-2 to TRBJ1-6, with TRBD1 as a possible D gene (6 bases). Trimming stripped 4 bases from V and 6 bases from J, with 19 bases between. The CDR3 is 17 amino acids. CDR1 and CDR2 from the germline V gene are SGHAT and FQNNGV. The CDR3 is CASSSPWGGQLNSPLHF. Here the CDR3 DNA reads TGTGCCAGCAGCTCACCCTGGGGTGGACAGCTTAATTCACCCCTCCACTTT.

Comments on this clone: Other nucleotide sequences from this sample produce the same CDR3. The rearrangement links TRBV5-6 to TRBJ2-1, with 7 bases identical to TRBD1. The CDR3 has 15 residues. CDR1 SGHDT and CDR2 YYEEEE come from the germline V gene. Losses at the gene ends were 3 bases for V and 2 bases for J; bases not matched to a gene: 5. In DNA, the CDR3 is TGTGCCAGCAGCTCCGGTACAGGGGCCTACAATGAGCAGTTCTTC. It encodes CASSSGTGAYNEQFF.

Worth noting for this clone: The sample contains more than one DNA sequence encoding this CDR3. V and J are TRBV27 and TRBJ2-1, with D possibly TRBD1 on 6 matching bases. Germline CDR1 reads MNHEY; CDR2 reads SMNVEV (reference sequence). V gave up 5 bases and J gave up 4 bases, with 9 bases separating them. This CDR3 is 13 amino acids long. CDR3 protein: CASSRQGYNEQFF. The CDR3 DNA is TGTGCCAGCAGTCGCCAGGGGTACAATGAGCAGTTCTTC.

The V and J genes are TRBV11-2 and TRBJ2-2; TRBD2 aligns across 9 bases. CDR3 length: 18 residues. V shed 5 bases and J 4 bases; nucleotides not matched to a gene: 14. The V gene's germline CDR1 is SGHAT and CDR2 FQNNGV. CDR3 sequence: CASSPLPGIAGATGELFF. As DNA, the CDR3 is TGTGCCAGCAGCCCCCTCCCGGGGATAGCGGGGGCCACCGGGGAGCTGTTTTTT.

A remark on this clone: The sample carries other DNA sequences with the same CDR3. J is TRBJ2-1 and V is TRBV27, with D perhaps matching TRBD2 (6 bases). The V gene's germline CDR1 is MNHEY and CDR2 SMNVEV (reference sequence). The ends were cut back, 4 bases at V and 4 bases at J, with 11 bases in the middle. The CDR3 extends over 14 amino acids. The CDR3 bases are TGTGCCAGCAGTTCTGGACTAAGTTACAATGAGCAGTTCTTC. Its translation: CASSSGLSYNEQFF.